Reported below is one T cell receptor beta chain. The target antigen is unknown. V lost 10 bases and J lost 5, with 15 bases in between. CDR1 and CDR2 from the germline V gene are MGHRA and YSYEKL. There are 13 residues in the CDR3. The data originate from a study of T cell responses to AZD1222 COVID-19 vaccine. Across the whole study: Second-dose groups at about 4 or about 12 weeks were pooled.

The repertoire was sequenced with immunoSEQ multiplex PCR; TCRdb's copy has only in-frame clones and lacks some. This sample has tens of thousands of clones, with roughly 92% found just once. Study conclusions and caveats: Regions left unmutated in variants are reportedly the target of nearly half of spike-specific TCRs. Vaccine-related CD4 TCRs covered spike, predominating at 160-218 and 743-854. White British ancestry dominated among donors, who included more females, and clonal diversity was possibly underestimated.

V and J are TRBV4-1 and TRBJ2-1, with D possibly matching TRBD2 (7 bases). The sequences come from peripheral blood, collected on day 0 of AZD1222 vaccination. This clonotype was obtained from an adult in good health. The CDR3 DNA reads TGCGCCACCCGGGGGGCCGCCCACAATGAGCAGTTCTTC. The encoded protein is CATRGAAHNEQFF.